Presented here are 17 T cell receptor beta chains from one specimen sequenced in a study of neurological immune-mediated disorders. MiXCR, run by TCRdb on the 5' RACE reads, gives a single entry per CDR3 protein. The table shows 45,000 to 55,000 distinct CDR3 sequences, with about 5.6% occurring only once. Sequencing was done on a sample of CD4+ T cells from blood. The receptors stem from a woman aged 18-35 years with multiple sclerosis.

This clonotype is medium-sized within its sample. J is TRBJ2-5 and V is TRBV20-1; 9 positions match TRBD1. The germline CDR1 and CDR2 sequences are DFQATT and SNEGSKA (reference sequence). The CDR3 is made up of 15 amino acids. The V gene end was trimmed by 6 bases and the J gene end by 5 bases; junction bases not matched to a gene: 13. CDR3 bases: TGCAGTGCCGGGCGGAACAGGGGGCGGTCGGAGACCCAGTACTTC. It yields the protein CSAGRNRGRSETQYF.

This clonotype was detected many times. The chain is built from TRBV27 and TRBJ1-2; no reliable D call. V was cut by 3 bases and J by 4 bases, with 9 bases left in between. Germline CDR1 is MNHEY and CDR2 is SMNVEV (reference sequence). CDR3 length equals 13 residues. The CDR3 DNA reads as TGTGCCAGCAGTTTTTCTGAGCGCTATGGCTACACCTTC. Translating gives CASSFSERYGYTF.

This clonotype showed up many times. This chain connects TRBV24-1 to TRBJ2-1; 11 positions agree with TRBD2. V gave up 2 bases and J gave up 6 bases; unmatched junction bases: 11. In germline, CDR1 is KGHDR, CDR2 SFDVKD. The CDR3 loop spans 18 amino acids. The DNA for the CDR3 is TGTGCCACCAGTGATTCCTTTGGGGGGCTAGCGGGAGGCAATGAGCAGTTCTTC. It translates to CATSDSFGGLAGGNEQFF.

This clonotype was observed many times. The chain couples TRBV5-1 to TRBJ2-1, with D uncertain. The CDR3 has 13 amino acids. From germline, CDR1 is SGHRS and CDR2 YFSETQ. V was shortened by 0 bases and J by 2 bases, with 3 bases between the two germline ends. CDR3 in DNA: TGCGCCAGCAGCTTGGCTACCTACAATGAGCAGTTCTTC. Residues: CASSLATYNEQFF. Full variable domain (missing parts from reference TRBV5-1 and TRBJ2-1): KAGVTQTPRYLIKTRGQQVTLSCSPISGHRSVSWYQQTPGQGLQFLFEYFSETQRNKGNFPGRFSGRQFSNSRSEMNVSTLELGDSALYLCASSLATYNEQFFGPGTRLTVL.

This clonotype was counted at least ten times. The rearrangement links TRBV7-2 to TRBJ1-4; a weak D match, TRBD1 (6 bases). Per germline, CDR1 SGHTA and CDR2 FQGNSA. The CDR3 is made up of 17 amino acids. The germline V and J ends were trimmed by 4 bases and 7 bases, with 22 bases remaining between them. CDR3 DNA sequence: TGTGCCAGCAGCTCACAAACGGGGTCCAGGGGTAGTGAAAAACTGTTTTTT. Protein product: CASSSQTGSRGSEKLFF.

There are many counts of this clonotype. The chain carries TRBV10-3 and TRBJ2-5, with 11 bases aligning to TRBD1. The trim removed 7 bases at V and 1 base at J, leaving 8 bases unmatched. The V gene's germline CDR1 is ENHRY and CDR2 SYGVKD. The CDR3 loop spans 16 amino acids. DNA for the CDR3: TGTGCCATCAACAATGGACAGGGGGCTATCCAAGAGACCCAGTACTTC. It is translated as CAINNGQGAIQETQYF.

This clonotype was seen ten or more times. The chain recombines TRBV5-1 with TRBJ2-1; possibly TRBD2 for D (6 bases). Germline lookup yields CDR1 SGHRS and CDR2 YFSETQ. The CDR3 extends over 14 amino acids. V was shortened by 4 bases and J by 3 bases, with 11 bases between the two germline ends. In nucleotides, the CDR3 is TGCGCCAGCAGCCCTATGACTAGCTACAATGAGCAGTTCTTC. This gives the protein CASSPMTSYNEQFF.

At least ten counts were recorded for this clonotype. This chain joins TRBV20-1 and TRBJ1-6, with D unclear. The CDR3 is 13 residues long. V lost 8 bases, J lost 8 bases, and 16 bases lay in between. The germline gives CDR1 DFQATT, CDR2 SNEGSKA (reference sequence). The CDR3 DNA sequence: TGCAGTTCCCGCTCAGGTTGGGATTCACCCCTCCACTTT. This translates into CSSRSGWDSPLHF.

This clonotype occurred many times. V gene TRBV27 combines with J gene TRBJ2-3; 7 bases fit TRBD2. Germline CDR1 reads MNHEY; CDR2 reads SMNVEV (reference sequence). V lost 3 bases to trimming and J lost 0 bases; unmatched junction nucleotides: 3. The CDR3 length is 15 residues. CDR3 region: CASSFWTSSTDTQYF. CDR3 bases: TGTGCCAGCAGTTTCTGGACTAGTAGCACAGATACGCAGTATTTT.

This clonotype was recorded many times. CDR3 amino acids: CAAGGRGNQPQHF. CDR3 in DNA: TGTGCCGCGGGGGGTAGGGGCAATCAGCCCCAGCATTTT. The chain couples TRBV2 to TRBJ1-5; D is perhaps TRBD1 (5 bases). From germline, CDR1 is SNHLY and CDR2 FYNNEI. V dropped 11 bases and J dropped 2 bases, with 13 bases sitting between them. This CDR3 is 13 amino acids long.

This clonotype has only a few counts. V gene TRBV18 combines with J gene TRBJ1-1; 7 nucleotides align to TRBD1. CDR1 KGHSH and CDR2 LQKENI come from the germline V gene. CDR3 length: 16 residues. Trimming removed 3 bases from V and 0 bases from J; junction bases left unmatched: 7. This CDR3 is CASSPGQAILNTEAFF. Written as DNA, the CDR3 is TGTGCCAGCTCACCTGGACAGGCTATATTGAACACTGAAGCTTTCTTT.

This clonotype was counted ten times or more. The chain recombines TRBV20-1 with TRBJ1-2; 7 bases are a match to TRBD1. Looked up from germline, CDR1 is DFQATT and CDR2 is SNEGSKA (reference sequence). The CDR3 loop spans 14 amino acids. V was pared by 6 bases and J by 5 bases, with 12 bases of the junction left unmatched. Here the CDR3 reads CSAEKRQGSYGYTF. In DNA, the CDR3 is TGCAGTGCCGAGAAAAGACAGGGATCTTATGGCTACACCTTC.

This clonotype was observed once. An end of the junction does not agree with germline; a read error may underlie this. The rearrangement joins TRBV6-2 or TRBV6-3 to TRBJ1-5; D gene uncertain. Looked up from germline, CDR1 is MNHEY and CDR2 is SVGEGT. The CDR3 is 13 amino acids. CDR3 sequence reads: CASSYSGNRPQHF. CDR3 in DNA: TGTGCCAGCAGTTACTCGGGAAATCGGCCCCAGCATTTT.

This clonotype was seen many times. This chain uses TRBV18 with TRBJ1-3; D is undetermined. This CDR3 is built from 13 residues. V was shortened by 3 bases and J by 0 bases, with 3 bases between the two germline ends. Looked up from germline, CDR1 is KGHSH and CDR2 is LQKENI. In nucleotides, the CDR3 is TGTGCCAGCTCACCTGACTCTGGAAACACCATATATTTT. This translates into CASSPDSGNTIYF.

The sample holds many counts of this clonotype. The CDR3 sequence is CASSLSGDPYNEQFF. Written as DNA, the CDR3 is TGTGCCAGCAGCCTCAGCGGGGACCCCTACAATGAGCAGTTCTTC. The chain links TRBV4-2 to TRBJ2-1; 7 bases align to TRBD2. The CDR3 totals 15 residues. CDR1 LGHNA and CDR2 YNFKEQ come from the germline V gene. V was clipped by 4 bases and J by 2 bases; unmatched bases: 5.

The genes are TRBV7-2 and TRBJ2-2; TRBD2 matches at 7 bases. The CDR3 extends over 16 amino acids. The ends lost 0 bases at V and 5 bases at J; junction bases unmatched: 6. CDR1 SGHTA and CDR2 FQGNSA come from the germline V gene. The CDR3 region has the DNA TGTGCCAGCAGCTTAGCGGCGGGAGTGAGGACCGGGGAGCTGTTTTTT. Protein sequence: CASSLAAGVRTGELFF.

This clonotype was picked up many times. This chain joins TRBV10-3 and TRBJ2-7; no definite D call. Trimming cost V 0 bases and J 7 bases, with 16 bases left between them. Looked up from germline, CDR1 is ENHRY and CDR2 is SYGVKD. The CDR3 is 15 amino acids. This CDR3 is CAISESGSESGEQYV. In nucleotides, the CDR3 is TGTGCCATCAGTGAGTCGGGAAGTGAATCCGGGGAGCAGTACGTC.